This T cell receptor beta chain was identified in a study of early T cells in non-severe SARS-CoV-2 infection. One entry per CDR3 protein, called by TCRdb with MiXCR from the 5' RACE reads. In the table there are tens of thousands of distinct CDR3 sequences, roughly 10% of which are singletons. The CDR3 has 15 residues. J was trimmed by 5 bases and V by 4 bases; bases with no gene match: 5. Germline CDR1 is SGHTA and CDR2 is FQGNSA. This clonotype was detected a few times. The material sequenced was whole blood, taken at baseline. The V and J genes are TRBV7-2 and TRBJ1-5, with 10 bases aligning to TRBD1. The sequence was obtained from an adult who was a healthcare worker with PCR-confirmed SARS-CoV-2 infection or an uninfected control (not recorded which). Here the CDR3 reads CASSSTGTGDQPQHF. The CDR3, as DNA: TGTGCCAGCAGCTCAACCGGGACAGGGGATCAGCCCCAGCATTTT.